The present T cell receptor beta chain was sequenced within a study of blood T cells in healthy people across ages. Primed by a sample-barcoded 5' primer and a J-beta primer mix, a second PCR proceeded for about 6 to 11 cycles. A single record per CDR3 protein comes from TCRdb applying MiXCR to the 5' RACE reads. This table holds 700,000 to 1,000,000 distinct CDR3 sequences, around 42% found once. CDR3 length: 17 residues. The trim removed 5 bases at V and 4 bases at J, leaving 14 bases unmatched. Overall study results and limits: Diversity of TCR beta per million T cells declined in a roughly linear way with age.

Every participating donor contributed roughly 11 milliliters of peripheral blood through a draw. Every sample had a minimum of 6.5 million PBMCs isolated. This clonotype was observed at least ten times. Antigen specificity is unknown. The rearrangement uses TRBV12-3 or TRBV12-4 and TRBJ1-2; 9 bases are shared with TRBD1. The specimen was blood. The receptor's source is a man aged 55 to 70 in good health. The CDR3 DNA reads as TGTGCCAGCAGTCCCCCCGGGACAGGGAGACCGATCTATGGCTACACCTTC. The encoded protein is CASSPPGTGRPIYGYTF.